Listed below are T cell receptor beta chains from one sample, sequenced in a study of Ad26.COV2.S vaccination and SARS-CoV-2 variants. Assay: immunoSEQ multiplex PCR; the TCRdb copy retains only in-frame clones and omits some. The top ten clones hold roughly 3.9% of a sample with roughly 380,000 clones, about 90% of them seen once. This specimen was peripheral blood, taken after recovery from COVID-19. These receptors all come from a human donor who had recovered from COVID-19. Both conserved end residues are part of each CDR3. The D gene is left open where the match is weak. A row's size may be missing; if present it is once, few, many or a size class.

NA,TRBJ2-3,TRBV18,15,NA,TGTGCCAGCTCACCATCCGGGTACGGCACAGATACGCAGTATTTT,CASSPSGYGTDTQYF
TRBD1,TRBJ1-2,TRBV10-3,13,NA,TGTGCCATCAGTGGACAGGGTCGGAGCGGCTACACCTTC,CAISGQGRSGYTF
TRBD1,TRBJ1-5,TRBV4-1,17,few,TGCGCCAGCAGCCAACTGGGGACAGGCTTGGGGAATCAGCCCCAGCATTTT,CASSQLGTGLGNQPQHF
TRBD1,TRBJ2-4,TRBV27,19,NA,TGTGCCAGCAGACCCCCCGGGACAGGGGGCCTTCTAGCCAAAAACATTCAGTACTTC,CASRPPGTGGLLAKNIQYF
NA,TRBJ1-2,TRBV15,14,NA,TGTGCCACCAGCAACCCGGGGCATGGCTATGGCTACACCTTC,CATSNPGHGYGYTF
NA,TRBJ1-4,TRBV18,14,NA,TGTGCCAGCTCAGCACCAGGGTTGTCAGCAAAACTGTTTTTT,CASSAPGLSAKLFF
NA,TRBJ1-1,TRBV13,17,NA,TGTGCCAGCAGCTTAGGCCATTCCGGGGGTATGAACACTGAAGCTTTCTTT,CASSLGHSGGMNTEAFF
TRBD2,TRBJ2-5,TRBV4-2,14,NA,TGTGCCAGCACCAGTGGACTAGCTGGGGAGACCCAGTACTTC,CASTSGLAGETQYF
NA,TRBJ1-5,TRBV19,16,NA,TGTGCCAGTAGTATAACCGGGGGCCGGATCAATCAGCCCCAGCATTTT,CASSITGGRINQPQHF
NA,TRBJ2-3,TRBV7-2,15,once,TGTGCCAGCAGCTTAGGTACAGGATCCACAGATACGCAGTATTTT,CASSLGTGSTDTQYF
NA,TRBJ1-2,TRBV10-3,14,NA,TGTGCCATCAGTGAGGGAGGATCCTCCAATGGCTACACCTTC,CAISEGGSSNGYTF
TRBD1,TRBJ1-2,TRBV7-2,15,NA,TGTGCCAGCAGCTTAGCTGGACAGGGGGCAAGAGGCTACACCTTC,CASSLAGQGARGYTF
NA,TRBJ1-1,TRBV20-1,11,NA,TGCAGTGCTAGCAGTGAGGACACGGGGTTCTTT,CSASSEDTGFF
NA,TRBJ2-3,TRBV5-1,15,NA,TGCGCCAGCAGCTTGGCCGGGACCCGCACAGATACGCAGTATTTT,CASSLAGTRTDTQYF
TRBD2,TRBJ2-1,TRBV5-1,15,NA,TGCGCCAGCAGCTTTAGCGGGGGGGTTTACAATGAGCAGTTCTTC,CASSFSGGVYNEQFF
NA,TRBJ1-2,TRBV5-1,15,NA,TGCGCCAGCAGCTTGGGAGGGTCGAAGGACTATGGCTACACCTTC,CASSLGGSKDYGYTF
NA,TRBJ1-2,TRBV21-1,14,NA,TGTGCCAGCACCGGGACAGGGCTCAACTATGGCTACACCTTC,CASTGTGLNYGYTF
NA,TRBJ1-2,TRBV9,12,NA,TGTGCCAGCAGCGTTGACAACGACGGCTACACCTTC,CASSVDNDGYTF
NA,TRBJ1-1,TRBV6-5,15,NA,TGTGCCAGCAGTTACGCGGGGGGCTTAAACACTGAAGCTTTCTTT,CASSYAGGLNTEAFF
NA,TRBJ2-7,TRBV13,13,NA,TGTGCCAGCAGCTTAGGGATCTCCCGCGAGCAGTACTTC,CASSLGISREQYF
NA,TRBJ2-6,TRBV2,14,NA,TGTGCCAGCAGTGAGGTCACTGGGGCCAACGTCCTGACTTTC,CASSEVTGANVLTF
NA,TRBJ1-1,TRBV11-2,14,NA,TGTGCCAGCCATCCCGGGGGGAGGGGCACTGAAGCTTTCTTT,CASHPGGRGTEAFF
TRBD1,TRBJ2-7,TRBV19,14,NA,TGTGCCAGTAGGTGGGGACAGGGGGCGAGGGAGCAGTACTTC,CASRWGQGAREQYF
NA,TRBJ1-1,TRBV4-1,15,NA,TGCGCCAGCAGCCGCGCGATCACAGGATATCATGAAGCTTTCTTT,CASSRAITGYHEAFF
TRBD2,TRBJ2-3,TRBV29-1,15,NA,TGCAGCGCCAGGGGACTAGCGGGGCGCACAGATACGCAGTATTTT,CSARGLAGRTDTQYF
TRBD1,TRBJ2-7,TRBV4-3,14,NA,TGCGCCAGCAGCCAAACGACAGGGACCCGCGAGCAGTACTTC,CASSQTTGTREQYF
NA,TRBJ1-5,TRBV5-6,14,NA,TGTGCCAGCAGCTCCGGGGGGGGCAATCAGCCCCAGCATTTT,CASSSGGGNQPQHF
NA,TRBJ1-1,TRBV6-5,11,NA,TGTGCCAGCATGGGGTACACTGAAGCTTTCTTT,CASMGYTEAFF
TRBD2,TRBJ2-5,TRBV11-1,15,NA,TGTGCCAGCAGCGATAGACTAGCGGGGAGGGAGACCCAGTACTTC,CASSDRLAGRETQYF
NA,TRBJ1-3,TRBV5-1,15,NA,TGCGCCAGCAGCTTGGACAGGGATGATGGAAACACCATATATTTT,CASSLDRDDGNTIYF
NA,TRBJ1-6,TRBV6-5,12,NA,TGTGCCAGCAGTTACAATAATTCACCCCTCCACTTT,CASSYNNSPLHF
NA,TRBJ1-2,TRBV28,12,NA,TGTGCCAGCACAGGCGCTAACTATGGCTACACCTTC,CASTGANYGYTF
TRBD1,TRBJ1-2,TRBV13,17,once,TGTGCCAGCAGCTTAGCTCTCGACAGGGGAGCTAACTATGGCTACACCTTC,CASSLALDRGANYGYTF
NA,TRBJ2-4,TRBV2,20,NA,TGTGCCAGCAGTGAAGGGTTTGGGGCCGAACACGGACTCTGGGTAGGCATTCAGTACTTC,CASSEGFGAEHGLWVGIQYF
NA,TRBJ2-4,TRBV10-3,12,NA,TGTGCCATCAGTGCCGGAGAAAACATTCAGTACTTC,CAISAGENIQYF
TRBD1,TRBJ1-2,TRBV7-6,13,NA,TGTGCCAGCGGGGGACAGGGGGCTCGGGGCTACACCTTC,CASGGQGARGYTF
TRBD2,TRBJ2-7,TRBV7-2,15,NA,TGTGCCAGCAGCTTAACCGGGACTAGCGGGGAGAAGCAGTACTTC,CASSLTGTSGEKQYF
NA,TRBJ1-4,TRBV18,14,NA,TGTGCCAGCTCACCAAGGCTCACTAATGAAAAACTGTTTTTT,CASSPRLTNEKLFF
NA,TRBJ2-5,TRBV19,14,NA,TGTGCCAGTAGCACAGGGAGACCCCAAGAGACCCAGTACTTC,CASSTGRPQETQYF
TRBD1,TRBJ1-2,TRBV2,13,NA,TGTGCCACTTCCCCACAGGGGGCGCAAGGCTACACCTTC,CATSPQGAQGYTF
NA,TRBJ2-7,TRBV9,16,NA,TGTGCCAGCAGCGCCTCCGCGGACAGCTTCTCCTACGAGCAGTACTTC,CASSASADSFSYEQYF